This T cell receptor beta chain emerged from a study of T cells in Graves' hyperthyroidism and ophthalmopathy (dated by TCRdb to about 2019). In the study overall: Peripheral blood samples were taken at initial diagnosis, before any treatment was given. TCR V-J signatures able to tell the groups apart were searched for in a discovery cohort of some 97 patients, of whom about 40 had Graves' ophthalmopathy and roughly 59 had stable Graves' hyperthyroidism. Prospective prediction of ophthalmopathy was tested in an independent validation cohort consisting of 18 hyperthyroidism patients and more than 15 patients who later progressed to ophthalmopathy. The 75 to 100 discovery patients were randomly divided into training and test sets at a 7:3 ratio. Thyroid tissue and blood T-cell repertoires from six Graves' hyperthyroidism patients were also compared in the study. Once sampling was done, hyperthyroidism patients were given methimazole at a starting dose of 30 mg daily, whereas ophthalmopathy patients were given high-dose intravenous methylprednisolone. The paper reports TCR Vbeta CDR3 sequencing of roughly 140 peripheral blood samples: around 45 ophthalmopathy, under 80 hyperthyroidism and around 17 progressor patients.

There are 12 amino acids in the CDR3, from cysteine to phenylalanine inclusive. Kept here is only the CDR3 DNA, which spans 36 bases and is read in frame from base 1. A distance of 9 bases separates the germline ends of V and J, which lose 7 bases and 2 bases respectively. According to the germline V gene (reference sequence), CDR1 reads MNHNY and CDR2 reads SVGAGI. Stable Graves' hyperthyroidism was defined as no progression to ophthalmopathy during 18 months of follow-up. Hyperthyroidism patients were newly diagnosed, had a disease duration of under 2 months, and were aged 18 to 65 years. Any patient with an uncontrolled infection, another autoimmune disease, pregnancy or lactation was excluded. Diagnoses were established on the basis of clinical symptoms, serum thyroxine and TRAb, thyroid ultrasound, and orbital computed tomography. PBMCs were isolated from more than 8 ml of fresh peripheral blood by Ficoll-Paque density gradient centrifugation. Trizol reagent was used to extract total RNA, and RNA quality was then checked on an Agilent 2100 Bioanalyzer.

As concerns this clonotype: Its antigen specificity is not known. There are no base qualities to consult, and no much larger clone falls within one base.

Results and caveats for the whole study, not just this receptor: In validation, the model predicted progression to ophthalmopathy with roughly 70% sensitivity and over 72% specificity, a median of roughly seven months before onset. No statistical method was used to set the sample size in advance, and investigators knew the group allocation. Ophthalmopathy was separated from stable hyperthyroidism by a 13 V-J signature model, with over 85% sensitivity and 81% to 82% specificity obtained in cross-validation and 80%/75% obtained in testing. Blood samples also contained most of the expanded thyroid clonotypes (frequency above 0.001), which suggests that blood repertoires may reflect thyroid immune responses.

The TCR beta CDR3 regions were amplified from RNA transcripts. The first round of RT-PCR for the TCR CDR3 was performed with the HTBI primer set and the Qiagen OneStep RT-PCR kit. Libraries were constructed in a second round of multiplex PCR, after which size selection and purification were performed. The libraries were sequenced on an Illumina HiSeq2000 using paired-end 100 bp reads. The study's processing was this. SOAPnuke was used to process the raw data, removing reads that contained adapters or uncalled bases, had a mean Phred below 15, or lacked an exact match to the constant primer or identifier. COPE v1.2.5 was used to merge high-quality paired reads, and clonotypes were defined as unique nucleotide sequences. Clonotypes were aligned to IMGT TRBV, TRBD and TRBJ reference segments using MiTCR v1.1. The analysis was restricted to V-J combinations with a frequency above 0.0001, which together covered just over 98% of the repertoires. The TCS score was defined as the ratio of F50 (clonal expansion) to E x V (chaos), calculated using BLOSUM62-based TCRdist between CDR3 peptides within each V-J. Welch's t-statistics and random forest reduced just over 500 V-J features to fewer than 15, which were used in a naive Bayes classifier (R e1071). The Morisita-Horn index was used to measure how similar the thyroid and blood repertoires were. The public reads were reanalyzed by TCRdb: fastp trimming at Q25, MiXCR alignment, in-frame beta chains only. Duplicate CDR3 protein sequences are folded into a single record with the most common DNA and genes. V and J calls and clone size were set by TCRdb, not the authors. This sample has nearly 750,000 distinct CDR3 sequences in its table, and 30% to 40% of those were observed once. The ten largest clones capture around 31% of the sample.

The sequence is built from TRBV6-6 and TRBJ2-7, with no confident D gene call. Material for sequencing was blood. This TCR was sampled from a woman aged 35 to 49 with Graves' hyperthyroidism. The CDR3 loop reads CASTDLTYEQYF. The bases read TGTGCCAGCACCGACCTCACCTACGAGCAGTACTTC.